This TCR beta chain was observed in a study of CD8 T cells in ankylosing spondylitis. Whole-study findings and limits: Reportedly, matched ankylosing spondylitis synovial fluid was significantly enriched for disease-linked clones. Ankylosing spondylitis blood seemed to carry a telltale TCR beta motif made of seven or eight highly homologous variants. CD8+ disease-linked clones were present at relatively low frequencies in blood.

The CDR3 has 17 amino acids. V trimming: 1 base; J trimming: 1 base; junction bases outside the gene matches: 6. A quantitative 5'-RACE method, one with molecular barcodes, was used to make TCR beta libraries. TCRdb processed the 5' RACE reads anew with MiXCR; each CDR3 protein has one entry. The sample includes around 430,000 distinct CDR3 sequences, 15% to 20% of them seen just once. In regard to this clonotype: Its antigen is still unknown.

Input material: blood, either unsorted or a sorted T cell fraction (not recorded which). The sequence was collected from a male donor with ankylosing spondylitis. The rearrangement links TRBV12-3 or TRBV12-4 to TRBJ1-3; TRBD1 agrees at 8 bases. The CDR3 loop is CASSLGGTGISGNTIYF. The CDR3 bases are TGTGCCAGCAGTTTAGGGGGGACAGGTATATCTGGAAACACCATATATTTT.